The TCR beta chain described here comes from a study of early T cells in non-severe SARS-CoV-2 infection. Germline CDR1 reads MGHDK; CDR2 reads SYGVNS. This CDR3 contains 14 residues. The V gene end was trimmed by 6 bases and the J gene end by 5 bases; junction bases not matched to a gene: 6. TCRdb processed the 5' RACE reads anew with MiXCR; each CDR3 protein has one entry. The sample has some 21,000 distinct CDR3 sequences; about 4.2% are singletons. This clonotype was seen repeatedly, ten times or more. The source material was whole blood. The J gene is TRBJ2-5, the V gene TRBV25-1; TRBD1 matches at 10 bases. The clonotype was recovered from an adult who was a healthcare worker with PCR-confirmed SARS-CoV-2 infection or an uninfected control (not recorded which). The DNA of the CDR3 is TGTGCCAGCAGGCAGACAGGGGGCCGGGAGACCCAGTACTTC. Its protein product is CASRQTGGRETQYF.